This entry concerns a single TCR beta chain. Its antigen is unidentified. This entry belongs to a study of T cell responses to AZD1222 COVID-19 vaccine. On the study more broadly: Recipients boosted at about 4 weeks or about 12 weeks are pooled. Whole-study findings and limits: A rise in Spike-specific TCR breadth and depth followed two AZD1222 doses.

Assay: immunoSEQ multiplex PCR; the TCRdb copy retains only in-frame clones and omits some. The sample contains 250,000 or so clones, just over 90% of which appear only once. The CDR3 length is 15 residues. Germline V CDR1 and CDR2: MNHNY, SVGAGI (reference sequence). With 5 bases clipped from V and 4 bases from J, the junction kept 5 bases outside the gene matches. The sample was peripheral blood, taken on day 0 of AZD1222 vaccination. The TCR originated in an adult in good health. J is TRBJ2-3 and V is TRBV6-6; TRBD1 aligns across 11 bases. Here the CDR3 DNA reads TGTGCCAGCAGTGAGGGGACAGGGGGTTCAGATACGCAGTATTTT. It translates to CASSEGTGGSDTQYF.